The T cell receptor beta chain under discussion was sequenced for a study of post-analysis software for immune sequencing data. The V and J ends lost 3 bases and 8 bases respectively, with 17 bases between them. Looked up from germline, CDR1 is DFQATT and CDR2 is SNEGSKA (reference sequence). The CDR3 length is 14 residues. Study-level points and caveats: Compared with controls, patients had more of about 5 TRBV segments, including TRBV5-6, TRBV5-1 and TRBV20-1.

This clonotype came up a few times. Its antigen is as yet unknown. Unique molecular identifiers featured in each of the TCR beta cDNA libraries. MiXCR was run by TCRdb on the PCR reads, yielding one entry per CDR3 protein. Found here are fewer than 600,000 distinct CDR3 sequences, 40% to 55% of them singletons; the top ten hold 9% to 13%. This chain links TRBV20-1 with TRBJ2-1, with D maybe TRBD2 (5 bases). This receptor was taken from a girl aged 10-17 years with multiple sclerosis. The sample taken for sequencing was blood. The CDR3 loop is CSARASGVSDEQFF. The CDR3 nucleotides read TGCAGTGCTAGGGCCAGCGGAGTCTCGGATGAGCAGTTCTTC.